This T cell receptor (beta chain) was identified in a study of CD8 T cells in ankylosing spondylitis. Whole-study results and caveats: Prior work had noted some motif variants in reactive arthritis blood and synovial fluid. Ankylosing spondylitis blood appeared to carry a characteristic TCR beta motif of roughly eight highly homologous variants.

On this clonotype itself: Its antigen is not known.

Each CDR3 protein is one row after TCRdb ran MiXCR on the 5' RACE reads. The sample shows about 500,000 distinct CDR3 sequences, about an eighth of them seen only once. The TCR was taken from a male donor with ankylosing spondylitis. Input material: blood, either unsorted or a sorted T cell fraction (not recorded which).

CDR3 sequence reads: CSARDPPGENSPLHF. The CDR3 DNA sequence: TGCAGTGCTAGAGACCCCCCCGGCGAAAATTCACCCCTCCACTTT. This chain connects TRBV20-1 to TRBJ1-6; D gene ambiguous. Trimming cost V 0 bases and J 7 bases, with 13 bases left between them. The germline V gene encodes CDR1 DFQATT and CDR2 SNEGSKA (reference sequence). The CDR3 sequence is 15 residues long.